The next 10 T cell receptor beta chains were all read from a single sample in a study of blood T cell repertoires in COVID-19. Profiled with immunoSEQ multiplex PCR; TCRdb holds only in-frame clones, not every one. The sample holds some 290,000 clones, approximately 91% seen once. Sequencing was performed on PBMCs or T cells enriched from blood (not recorded which). Receptors originate from a woman aged 40 to 50 with acute COVID-19.

V usage is TRBV19 and J usage is TRBJ1-5; TRBD1 might be the D (5 bases). Germline values: CDR1 LNHDA, CDR2 SQIVND (reference sequence). The CDR3 is 15 residues long. Trimming shortened V by 3 bases and J by 3 bases, and 12 bases separated the two germline ends. Written as DNA, the CDR3 is TGTGCCAGTAGTATCGTGGGCAGGGACAATCAGCCCCAGCATTTT. Its protein is CASSIVGRDNQPQHF.

The rearrangement joins TRBV5-5 to TRBJ2-3, with a possible D match to TRBD2 (5 bases). Trimming took off 4 bases at V and 2 bases at J, with 14 bases between the two ends. The CDR3 length is 15 residues. The germline V gene encodes CDR1 SGHKS and CDR2 YYEKEE (reference sequence). CDR3 sequence reads: CASSPTGYVTDTQYF. CDR3 bases: TGTGCCAGCAGCCCTACGGGGTATGTCACAGATACGCAGTATTTT.

V gene TRBV5-4 combines with J gene TRBJ2-4, with 8 nucleotides matching TRBD2. The CDR3 is 14 amino acids. V lost 4 bases to trimming and J lost 7 bases; unmatched junction nucleotides: 7. Germline CDR1 is SGHNT and CDR2 is YYREEE (reference sequence). The CDR3 spells CASSLSGSLNIQYF. In nucleotides, the CDR3 is TGTGCCAGCAGCCTGAGCGGGAGTTTGAACATTCAGTACTTC.

This clone was counted once. The chain couples TRBV2 to TRBJ2-1, with D tentatively TRBD1 (5 bases). The V and J ends lost 2 bases and 3 bases respectively, with 8 bases between them. CDR3 length: 14 residues. CDR1 is SNHLY and CDR2 is FYNNEI in the germline V gene. The CDR3 DNA follows: TGTGCCAGCAGTGAAACAGGCCGCTACAATGAGCAGTTCTTC. This sequence encodes CASSETGRYNEQFF.

This clone has more than one count but fewer than ten. One end of the junction does not line up with germline, which may come from a read error. This chain connects TRBV2 to TRBJ2-1; 14 positions agree with TRBD2. The CDR3 sequence is 14 residues long. Germline lookup yields CDR1 SNHLY and CDR2 FYNNEI. CDR3 DNA sequence: TGTGCCAGCAGTGAAGCTATGACTAGCGGGGGGGCCGTCTTC. It yields the protein CASSEAMTSGGAVF.

V and J are TRBV30 and TRBJ2-7; 11 bases are a match to TRBD2. V shed 3 bases and J 3 bases; nucleotides not matched to a gene: 10. Germline values: CDR1 GTSNPN, CDR2 SVGIG (reference sequence). The CDR3 length is 16 residues. CDR3: CAWSPRIAGGDYEQYF. The DNA for the CDR3 is TGTGCCTGGAGCCCAAGAATAGCGGGAGGGGACTACGAGCAGTACTTC.

The CDR3 here is CASMETSGSNEQFF. CDR3 sequence (DNA): TGTGCCAGCATGGAGACTAGCGGATCCAATGAGCAGTTCTTC. The chain couples TRBV28 to TRBJ2-1; 9 bases line up with TRBD2. J was trimmed by 6 bases and V by 7 bases; bases with no gene match: 7. Germline lookup yields CDR1 MDHEN and CDR2 SYDVKM. CDR3 length equals 14 residues.

This chain links TRBV9 with TRBJ1-2, with 10 bases aligning to TRBD1. This CDR3 has 16 residues. Germline CDR1 and CDR2: SGDLS and YYNGEE. J lost 2 bases, V lost 4 bases, and 8 bases had no gene match. Here the CDR3 reads CASSPPPDRGNYGYTF. CDR3 DNA sequence: TGTGCCAGCAGCCCGCCACCGGACAGGGGGAACTATGGCTACACCTTC.

The chain couples TRBV6-2 or TRBV6-3 to TRBJ2-7; TRBD2 aligns across 14 bases. The CDR3 has 20 amino acids. CDR1 is MNHEY, CDR2 SVGEGT, per germline. The V segment lost 2 bases and the J segment 1 base; nucleotides outside the gene matches: 13. The CDR3 is CASSYPSRGLAGAGSYEQYF. The DNA of the CDR3 is TGTGCCAGCAGTTACCCTTCCCGGGGACTAGCGGGGGCCGGTTCCTACGAGCAGTACTTC.

This chain joins TRBV19 and TRBJ2-1; 9 bases map to TRBD1. The CDR3 totals 16 residues. Per the germline V gene, CDR1 is LNHDA and CDR2 is SQIVND (reference sequence). V gave up 4 bases and J gave up 1 base; unmatched junction bases: 5. The CDR3 nucleotides read TGTGCCAGTAGTACGGCCGGGACAGGGTCCTACAATGAGCAGTTCTTC. Protein product: CASSTAGTGSYNEQFF.